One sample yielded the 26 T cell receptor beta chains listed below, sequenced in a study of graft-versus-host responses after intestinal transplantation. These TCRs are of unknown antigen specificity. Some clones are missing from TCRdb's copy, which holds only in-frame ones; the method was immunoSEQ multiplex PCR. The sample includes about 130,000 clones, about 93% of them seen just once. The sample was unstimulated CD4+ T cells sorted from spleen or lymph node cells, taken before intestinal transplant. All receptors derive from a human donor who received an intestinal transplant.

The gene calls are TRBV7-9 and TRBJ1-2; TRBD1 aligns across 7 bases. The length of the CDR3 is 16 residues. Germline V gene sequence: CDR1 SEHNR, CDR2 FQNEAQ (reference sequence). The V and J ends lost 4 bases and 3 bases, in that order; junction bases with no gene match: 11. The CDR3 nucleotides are TGTGCCAGCAGCTACACCGGGACAGAATCCGACTATGGCTACACCTTC. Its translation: CASSYTGTESDYGYTF.

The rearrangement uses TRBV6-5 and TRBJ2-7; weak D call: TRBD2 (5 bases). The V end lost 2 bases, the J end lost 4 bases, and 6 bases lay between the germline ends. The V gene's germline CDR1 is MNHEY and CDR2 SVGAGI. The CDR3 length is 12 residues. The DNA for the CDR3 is TGTGCCAGCAGTTACGCGGGTTACGAGCAGTACTTC. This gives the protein CASSYAGYEQYF.

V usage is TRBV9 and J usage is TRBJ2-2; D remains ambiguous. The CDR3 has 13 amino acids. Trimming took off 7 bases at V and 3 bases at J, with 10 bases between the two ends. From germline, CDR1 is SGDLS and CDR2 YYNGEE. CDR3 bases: TGTGCCAGCGCCCAGACCTACACCGGGGAGCTGTTTTTT. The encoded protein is CASAQTYTGELFF.

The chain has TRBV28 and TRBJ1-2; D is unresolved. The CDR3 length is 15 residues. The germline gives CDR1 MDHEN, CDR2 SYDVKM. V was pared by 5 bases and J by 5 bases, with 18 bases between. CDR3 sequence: CASSKSGSQLYGYTF. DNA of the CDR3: TGTGCCAGCAGTAAATCCGGCAGCCAGCTATATGGCTACACCTTC.

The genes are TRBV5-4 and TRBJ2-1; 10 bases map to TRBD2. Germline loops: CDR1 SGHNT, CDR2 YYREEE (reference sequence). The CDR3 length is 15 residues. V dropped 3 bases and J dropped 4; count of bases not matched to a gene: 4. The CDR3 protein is CASSSGLADYNEQFF. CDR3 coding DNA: TGTGCCAGCAGCTCCGGACTAGCGGATTACAATGAGCAGTTCTTC.

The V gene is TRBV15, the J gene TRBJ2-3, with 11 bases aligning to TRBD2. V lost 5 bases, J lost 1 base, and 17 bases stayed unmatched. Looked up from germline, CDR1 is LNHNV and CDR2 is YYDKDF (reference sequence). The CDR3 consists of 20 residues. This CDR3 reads CATSVKAGLAVLMGTDTQYF. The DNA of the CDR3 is TGTGCCACCAGCGTAAAGGCGGGACTAGCGGTGTTGATGGGCACAGATACGCAGTATTTT.

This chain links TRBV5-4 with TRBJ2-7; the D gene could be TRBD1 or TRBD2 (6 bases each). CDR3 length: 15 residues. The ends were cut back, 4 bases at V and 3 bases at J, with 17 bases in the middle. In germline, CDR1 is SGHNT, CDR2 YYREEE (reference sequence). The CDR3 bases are TGTGCCAGCAGCCCGGAGGGGGGCTACAACTACGAGCAGTACTTC. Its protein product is CASSPEGGYNYEQYF.

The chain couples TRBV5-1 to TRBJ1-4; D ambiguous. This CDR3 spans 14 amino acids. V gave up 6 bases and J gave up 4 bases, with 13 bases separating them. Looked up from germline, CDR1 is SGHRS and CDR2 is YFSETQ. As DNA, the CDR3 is TGCGCCAGCAAAACCGAGTGGGATAATGAAAAACTGTTTTTT. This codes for CASKTEWDNEKLFF.

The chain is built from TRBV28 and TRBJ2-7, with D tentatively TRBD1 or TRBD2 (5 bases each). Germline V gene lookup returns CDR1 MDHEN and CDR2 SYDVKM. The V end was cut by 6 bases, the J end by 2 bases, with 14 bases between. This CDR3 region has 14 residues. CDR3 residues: CASRVEGRPYEQYF. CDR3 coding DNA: TGTGCCAGCAGAGTCGAGGGACGGCCCTACGAGCAGTACTTC.

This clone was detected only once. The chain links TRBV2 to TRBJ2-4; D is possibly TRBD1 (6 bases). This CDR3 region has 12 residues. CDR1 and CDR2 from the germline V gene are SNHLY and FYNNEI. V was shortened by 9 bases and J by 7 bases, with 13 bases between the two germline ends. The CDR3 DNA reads TGTGCCAGTAACAGGGACGAGAACATTCAGTACTTC. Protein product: CASNRDENIQYF.

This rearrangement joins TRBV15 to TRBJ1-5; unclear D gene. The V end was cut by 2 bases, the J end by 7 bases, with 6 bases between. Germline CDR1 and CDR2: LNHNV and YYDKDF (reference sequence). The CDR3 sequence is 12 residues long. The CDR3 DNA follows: TGTGCCACCAGCAGACGAAACCAGCCCCAGCATTTT. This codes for CATSRRNQPQHF.

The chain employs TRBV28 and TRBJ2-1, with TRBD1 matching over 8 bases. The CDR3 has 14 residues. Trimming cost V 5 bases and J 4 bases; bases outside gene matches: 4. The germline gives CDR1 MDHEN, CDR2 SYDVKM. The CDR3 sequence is CASSLTGGYNEQFF. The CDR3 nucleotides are TGTGCCAGCAGTCTTACAGGGGGATACAATGAGCAGTTCTTC.

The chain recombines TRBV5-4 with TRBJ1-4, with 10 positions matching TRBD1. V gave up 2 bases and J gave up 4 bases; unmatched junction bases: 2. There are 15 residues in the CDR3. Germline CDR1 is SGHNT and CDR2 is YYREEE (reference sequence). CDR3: CASSFGTGVNEKLFF. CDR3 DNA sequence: TGTGCCAGCAGCTTTGGGACAGGGGTTAATGAAAAACTGTTTTTT.

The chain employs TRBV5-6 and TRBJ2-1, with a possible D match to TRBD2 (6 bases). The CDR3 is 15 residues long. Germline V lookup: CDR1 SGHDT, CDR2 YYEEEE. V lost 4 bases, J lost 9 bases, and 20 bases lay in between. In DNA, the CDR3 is TGTGCCAGCAGCCCGACTAGTTCCCCCTGGAGTGAGCAGTTCTTC. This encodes CASSPTSSPWSEQFF. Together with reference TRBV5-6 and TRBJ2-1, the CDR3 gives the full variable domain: DAGVTQSPTHLIKTRGQQVTLRCSPKSGHDTVSWYQQALGQGPQFIFQYYEEEERQRGNFPDRFSGHQFPNYSSELNVNALLLGDSALYLCASSPTSSPWSEQFFGPGTRLTVL.

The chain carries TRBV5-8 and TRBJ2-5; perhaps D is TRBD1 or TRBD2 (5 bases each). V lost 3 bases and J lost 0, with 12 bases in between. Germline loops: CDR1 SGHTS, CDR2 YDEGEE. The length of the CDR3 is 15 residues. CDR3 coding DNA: TGTGCCAGCAGCTCGGGGCGACAGAACCAAGAGACCCAGTACTTC. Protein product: CASSSGRQNQETQYF.

For the CDR3, the DNA is TGTGCCAGCAGCGCCCCGGGACAGACCTACGAGCAGTACTTC. This gives the protein CASSAPGQTYEQYF. This sequence joins TRBV7-9 and TRBJ2-7; 7 nucleotides match TRBD1. CDR1 is SEHNR and CDR2 is FQNEAQ in the germline V gene (reference sequence). CDR3 length: 14 residues. Unmatched junction bases numbered 6, after V lost 5 bases and J lost 2 bases.

DNA for the CDR3: TGTGCCAGCTCGTCCGGACAGGGGGCGCCTCAGCCCCAGCATTTT. This translates into CASSSGQGAPQPQHF. The chain carries TRBV18 and TRBJ1-5; 11 nucleotides line up with TRBD1. The J segment lost 6 bases and the V segment lost 6 bases, leaving 7 bases of the junction unmatched. Germline CDR1 KGHSH, CDR2 LQKENI. The CDR3 length is 15 residues. The variable domain in full, completed from reference TRBV18 and TRBJ1-5, reads NAGVMQNPRHLVRRRGQEARLRCSPMKGHSHVYWYRQLPEEGLKFMVYLQKENIIDESGMPKERFSAEFPKEGPSILRIQQVVRGDSAAYFCASSSGQGAPQPQHFGDGTRLSIL.

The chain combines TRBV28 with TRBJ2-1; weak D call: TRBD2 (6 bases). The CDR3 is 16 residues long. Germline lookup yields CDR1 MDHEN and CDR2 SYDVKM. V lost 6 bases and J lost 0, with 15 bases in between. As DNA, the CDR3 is TGTGCCAGCAGATGGCCGGCGGGAAACTCCTACAATGAGCAGTTCTTC. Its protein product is CASRWPAGNSYNEQFF.

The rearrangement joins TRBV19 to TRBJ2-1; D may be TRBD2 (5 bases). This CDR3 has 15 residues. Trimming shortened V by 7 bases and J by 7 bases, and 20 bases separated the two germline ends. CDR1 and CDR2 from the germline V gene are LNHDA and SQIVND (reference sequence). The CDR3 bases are TGTGCCAGTACGCCAGCGGTCCTCAGACGGAATGAGCAGTTCTTC. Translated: CASTPAVLRRNEQFF.

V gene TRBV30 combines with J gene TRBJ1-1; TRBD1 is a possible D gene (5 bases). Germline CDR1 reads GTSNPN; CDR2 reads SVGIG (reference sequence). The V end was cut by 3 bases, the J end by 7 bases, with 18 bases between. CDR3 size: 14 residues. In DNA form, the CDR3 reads TGTGCCTGGAGGGGGGACGGCCGTGAGAGTGAAGCTTTCTTT. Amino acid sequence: CAWRGDGRESEAFF.

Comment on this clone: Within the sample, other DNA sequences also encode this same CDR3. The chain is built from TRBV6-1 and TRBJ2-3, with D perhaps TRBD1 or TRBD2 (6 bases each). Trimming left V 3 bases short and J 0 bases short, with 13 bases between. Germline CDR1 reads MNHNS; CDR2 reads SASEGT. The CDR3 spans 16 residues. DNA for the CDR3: TGTGCCAGCAGTGACAGGGGACTCCCTAGCACAGATACGCAGTATTTT. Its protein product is CASSDRGLPSTDTQYF.

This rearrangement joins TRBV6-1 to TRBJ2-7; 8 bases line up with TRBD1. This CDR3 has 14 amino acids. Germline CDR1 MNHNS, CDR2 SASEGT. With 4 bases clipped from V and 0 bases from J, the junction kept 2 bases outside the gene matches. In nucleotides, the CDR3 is TGTGCCAGCAGTGGGACAGGGCGCTCCTACGAGCAGTACTTC. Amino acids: CASSGTGRSYEQYF.

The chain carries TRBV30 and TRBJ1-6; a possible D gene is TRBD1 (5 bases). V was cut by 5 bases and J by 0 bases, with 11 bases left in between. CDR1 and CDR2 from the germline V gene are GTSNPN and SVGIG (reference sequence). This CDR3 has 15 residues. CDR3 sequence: CAWERGSSYNSPLHF. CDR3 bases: TGTGCCTGGGAGAGGGGAAGCTCCTATAATTCACCCCTCCACTTT.

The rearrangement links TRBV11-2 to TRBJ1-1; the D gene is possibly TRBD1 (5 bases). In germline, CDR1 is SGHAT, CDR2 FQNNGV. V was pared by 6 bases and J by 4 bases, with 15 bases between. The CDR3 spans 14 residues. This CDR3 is CASRPAGTGTEAFF. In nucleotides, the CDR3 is TGTGCCAGCAGACCCGCAGGGACGGGCACTGAAGCTTTCTTT.

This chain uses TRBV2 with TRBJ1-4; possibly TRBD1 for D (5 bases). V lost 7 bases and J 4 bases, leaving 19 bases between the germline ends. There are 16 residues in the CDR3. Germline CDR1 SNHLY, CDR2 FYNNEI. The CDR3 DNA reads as TGTGCCAGCAACGCTACACCCCGGGACCGTAATGAAAAACTGTTTTTT. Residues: CASNATPRDRNEKLFF.

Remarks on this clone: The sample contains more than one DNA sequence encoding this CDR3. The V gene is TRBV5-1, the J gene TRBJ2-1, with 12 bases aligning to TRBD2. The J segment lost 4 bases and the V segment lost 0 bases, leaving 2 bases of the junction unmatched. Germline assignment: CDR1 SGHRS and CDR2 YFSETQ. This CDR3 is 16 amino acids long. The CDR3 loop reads CASSLALAGGYNEQFF. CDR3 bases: TGCGCCAGCAGCTTGGCCCTAGCGGGAGGGTACAATGAGCAGTTCTTC.